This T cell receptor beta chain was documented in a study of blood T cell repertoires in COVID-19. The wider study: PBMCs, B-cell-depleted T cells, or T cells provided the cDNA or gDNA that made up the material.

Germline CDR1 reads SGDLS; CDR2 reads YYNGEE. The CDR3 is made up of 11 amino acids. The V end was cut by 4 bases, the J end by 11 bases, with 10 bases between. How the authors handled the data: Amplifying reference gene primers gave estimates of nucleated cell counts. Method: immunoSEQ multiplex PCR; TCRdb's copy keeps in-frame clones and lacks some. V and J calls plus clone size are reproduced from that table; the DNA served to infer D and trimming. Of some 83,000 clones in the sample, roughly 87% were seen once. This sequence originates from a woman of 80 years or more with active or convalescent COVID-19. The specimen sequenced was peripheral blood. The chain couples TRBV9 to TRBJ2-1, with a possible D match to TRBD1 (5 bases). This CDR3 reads CASSPGQKQFF. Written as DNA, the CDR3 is TGTGCCAGCAGCCCAGGGCAAAAGCAGTTCTTC.